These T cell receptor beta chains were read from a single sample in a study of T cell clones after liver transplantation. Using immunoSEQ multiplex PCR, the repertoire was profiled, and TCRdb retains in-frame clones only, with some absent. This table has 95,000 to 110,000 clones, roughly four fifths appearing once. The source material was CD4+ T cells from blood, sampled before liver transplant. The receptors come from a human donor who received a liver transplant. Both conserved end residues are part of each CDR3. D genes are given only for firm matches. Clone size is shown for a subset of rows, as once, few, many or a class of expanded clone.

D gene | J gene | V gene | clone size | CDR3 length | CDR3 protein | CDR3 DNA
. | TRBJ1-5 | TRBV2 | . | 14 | CASSELRGNQPQHF | TGTGCCAGCAGTGAATTGAGGGGCAATCAGCCCCAGCATTTT
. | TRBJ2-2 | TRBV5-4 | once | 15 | CASSLEGRPTGELFF | TGTGCCAGCAGCTTGGAGGGCAGGCCCACCGGGGAGCTGTTTTTT
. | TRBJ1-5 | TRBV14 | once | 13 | CASSQDYNQPQHF | TGTGCCAGCAGCCAAGATTACAATCAGCCCCAGCATTTT
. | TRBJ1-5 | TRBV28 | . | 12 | CANSESSQPQHF | TGTGCCAACTCAGAGTCCTCCCAGCCCCAGCATTTT
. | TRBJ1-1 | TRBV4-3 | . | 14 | CASSQDLRIPEAFF | TGCGCCAGCAGCCAAGATCTGAGGATACCTGAAGCTTTCTTT
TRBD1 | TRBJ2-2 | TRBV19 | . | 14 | CASADRTLTGELFF | TGTGCCAGTGCGGACAGGACCCTCACCGGGGAGCTGTTTTTT
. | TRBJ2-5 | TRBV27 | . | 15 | CASSNLGQTQETQYF | TGTGCCAGCAGCAATTTAGGACAGACCCAAGAGACCCAGTACTTC
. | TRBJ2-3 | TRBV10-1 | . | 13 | CASSESGTDTQYF | TGCGCCAGCAGTGAGTCAGGCACAGATACGCAGTATTTT
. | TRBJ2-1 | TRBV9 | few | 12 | CASSPRRGEQFF | TGTGCCAGCAGCCCCCGGAGGGGAGAGCAGTTCTTC
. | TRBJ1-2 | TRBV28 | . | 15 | CASREGVRGNYGYTF | TGTGCCAGCAGGGAAGGGGTAAGGGGGAACTATGGCTACACCTTC
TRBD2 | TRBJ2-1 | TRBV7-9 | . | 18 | CASSSLTSGGGSLNEQFF | TGTGCCAGCAGCTCCCTGACTAGCGGGGGGGGATCTCTCAATGAGCAGTTCTTC
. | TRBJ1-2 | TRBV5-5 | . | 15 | CASSLGAGRNYGYTF | TGTGCCAGCAGCTTGGGCGCGGGTAGGAACTATGGCTACACCTTC
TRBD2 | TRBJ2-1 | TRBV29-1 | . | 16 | CSVEDLLADTYNEQFF | TGCAGCGTTGAAGATCTGCTAGCGGATACTTACAATGAGCAGTTCTTC
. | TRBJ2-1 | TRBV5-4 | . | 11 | CASSLSGEQFF | TGTGCCAGCAGCTTGTCCGGTGAGCAGTTCTTC
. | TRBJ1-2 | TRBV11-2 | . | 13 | CASSFGRLYGYTF | TGTGCCAGCAGCTTCGGGCGGCTCTATGGCTACACCTTC
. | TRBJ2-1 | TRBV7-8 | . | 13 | CASSLVLVGEQFF | TGTGCCAGCAGCTTAGTGCTAGTCGGGGAGCAGTTCTTC
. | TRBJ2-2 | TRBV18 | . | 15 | CASSPLRGDTGELFF | TGTGCCAGCTCACCGCTAAGGGGGGACACCGGGGAGCTGTTTTTT
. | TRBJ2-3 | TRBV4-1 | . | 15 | CASSLRGAGTDTQYF | TGCGCCAGCAGCCTACGGGGGGCTGGCACAGATACGCAGTATTTT
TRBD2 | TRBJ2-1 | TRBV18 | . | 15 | CASSLAGAGGNEQFF | TGTGCCAGCTCATTAGCGGGAGCCGGGGGGAATGAGCAGTTCTTC
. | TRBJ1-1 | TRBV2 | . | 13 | CATKEGIRAEAFF | TGTGCTACCAAAGAGGGGATTAGGGCTGAAGCTTTCTTT
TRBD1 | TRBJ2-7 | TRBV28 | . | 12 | CASRQGPYEQYF | TGTGCCAGCAGACAGGGGCCCTACGAGCAGTACTTC
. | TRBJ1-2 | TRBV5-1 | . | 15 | CASTLDGLTYYGYTF | TGCGCCAGCACCCTGGATGGTCTGACGTACTATGGCTACACCTTC
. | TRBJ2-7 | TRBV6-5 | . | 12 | CASGTPTYEQYF | TGTGCCAGCGGGACACCTACCTACGAGCAGTACTTC
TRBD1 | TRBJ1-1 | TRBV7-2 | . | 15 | CASSLVQGARTEAFF | TGTGCCAGCAGCTTAGTCCAGGGGGCGCGAACTGAAGCTTTCTTT
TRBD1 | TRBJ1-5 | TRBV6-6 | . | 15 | CASSSQQGNNQPQHF | TGTGCCAGCAGTTCACAACAGGGGAACAATCAGCCCCAGCATTTT
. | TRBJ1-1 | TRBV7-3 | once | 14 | CASSSGGGNTEAFF | TGTGCCAGCAGTTCCGGGGGTGGGAACACTGAAGCTTTCTTT
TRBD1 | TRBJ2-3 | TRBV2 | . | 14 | CASTSTGNTDTQYF | TGTGCCAGTACCTCGACAGGGAATACAGATACGCAGTATTTT
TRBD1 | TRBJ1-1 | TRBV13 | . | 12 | CASSQDRAEAFF | TGTGCCAGCAGCCAAGACAGGGCTGAAGCTTTCTTT
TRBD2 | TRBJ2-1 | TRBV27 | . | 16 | CASSRQTSGSMNEQFF | TGTGCCAGCAGTCGACAGACTAGCGGGAGTATGAATGAGCAGTTCTTC
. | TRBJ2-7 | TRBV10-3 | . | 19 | CAIRDPGATGTSGTYEQYF | TGTGCCATCAGAGACCCTGGAGCGACCGGGACATCAGGAACCTACGAGCAGTACTTC
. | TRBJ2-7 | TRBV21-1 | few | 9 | CASLYEQYF | TGTGCCAGCCTCTACGAGCAGTACTTC
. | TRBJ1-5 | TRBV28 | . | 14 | CASSGLREGEPQHF | TGTGCCAGCAGTGGCCTTAGGGAAGGGGAGCCCCAGCATTTT
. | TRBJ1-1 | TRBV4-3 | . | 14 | CASSQDTGGTEAFF | TGCGCCAGCAGCCAAGATACTGGGGGCACTGAAGCTTTCTTT
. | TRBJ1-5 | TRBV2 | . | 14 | CASSTDGGNQPQHF | TGTGCCAGCAGTACCGACGGGGGAAATCAGCCCCAGCATTTT
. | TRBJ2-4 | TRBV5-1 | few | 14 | CASSLALAVDIQYF | TGCGCCAGCAGCTTGGCTCTCGCGGTAGACATTCAGTACTTC